This T cell receptor beta chain was sequenced in a study of glioma-infiltrating T cells after dendritic cell vaccination. The overall study: Patients had newly diagnosed or recurrent glioblastoma and received dendritic cell vaccines.

Noted time point: after dendritic cell vaccination, including at tumor progression/relapse. Patients had residual fresh-frozen tumor tissue and more than two years of survival data. Only in-frame clones appear in the TCRdb table, and some are missing; sequencing was by immunoSEQ multiplex PCR. The table shows tens of thousands of clones, with 85% occurring only once. Material: blood, obtained after dendritic cell vaccination. The TCR comes from a human donor with glioblastoma.

Here the CDR3 reads CSVAGTALGDTQYF. The DNA of the CDR3 is TGCAGCGTTGCGGGGACAGCCCTCGGAGATACGCAGTATTTT. The chain couples TRBV29-1 to TRBJ2-3; 7 positions agree with TRBD1. V gave up 4 bases and J gave up 5 bases; unmatched junction bases: 9. The length of the CDR3 is 14 residues. Germline V CDR1 and CDR2: SQVTM, ANQGSEA.